This T cell receptor beta chain was recovered during a study of T cell changes during pregnancy in multiple sclerosis. Germline V lookup: CDR1 MDHEN, CDR2 SYDVKM. The CDR3 is 15 amino acids. V lost 5 bases, J lost 1 base, and 12 bases lay in between. This clone showed up just once. Data came from immunoSEQ multiplex PCR; TCRdb stores just in-frame clones and leaves some out. Of roughly 84,000 clones in the sample, just over 90% were seen once. This material consisted of peripheral blood, taken in the third trimester of pregnancy. The sequence was obtained from a female donor in good health, enrolled as a control in a pregnancy study. The V call is TRBV28, the J call TRBJ1-5; a weak D match, TRBD1 (6 bases). The CDR3 reads CASSPQGTSNQPQHF. CDR3 DNA: TGTGCCAGCAGTCCACAGGGAACAAGCAATCAGCCCCAGCATTTT.